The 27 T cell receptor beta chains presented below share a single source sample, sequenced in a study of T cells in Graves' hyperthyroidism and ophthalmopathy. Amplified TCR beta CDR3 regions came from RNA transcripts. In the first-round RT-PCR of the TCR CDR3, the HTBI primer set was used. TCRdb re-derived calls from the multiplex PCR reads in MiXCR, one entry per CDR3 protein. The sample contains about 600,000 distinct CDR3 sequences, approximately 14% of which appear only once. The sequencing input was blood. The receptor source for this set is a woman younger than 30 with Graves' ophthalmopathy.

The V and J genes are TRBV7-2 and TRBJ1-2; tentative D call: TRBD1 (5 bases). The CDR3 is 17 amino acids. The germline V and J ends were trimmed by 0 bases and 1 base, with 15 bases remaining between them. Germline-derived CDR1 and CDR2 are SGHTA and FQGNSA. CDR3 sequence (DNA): TGTGCCAGCAGCTTAGCGCGTCGGGGGGGGAATAACTATGGCTACACCTTC. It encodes CASSLARRGGNNYGYTF.

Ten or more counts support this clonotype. The CDR3 region is CATSSTELIIQQYF. The CDR3, as DNA: TGTGCCACCAGCAGCACAGAGCTTATTATTCAGCAGTACTTC. The chain has TRBV15 and TRBJ2-7; unclear D gene. Germline values: CDR1 LNHNV, CDR2 YYDKDF (reference sequence). This CDR3 has 14 amino acids. Trimming pared 3 bases from V and 8 bases from J, leaving 17 bases between.

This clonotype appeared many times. CDR3 sequence reads: CASSRQGGGNYGYTF. The CDR3 nucleotides read TGTGCCAGCAGCCGACAGGGAGGAGGAAACTATGGCTACACCTTC. The genes are TRBV13 and TRBJ1-2, with TRBD1 matching over 7 bases. Unmatched junction bases numbered 8, after V lost 5 bases and J lost 2 bases. Germline CDR1 and CDR2: PRHDT and FYEKMQ (reference sequence). The CDR3 totals 15 residues.

CDR3 loop: CSARTDRADSPLHF. The CDR3 DNA reads as TGCAGTGCTAGAACCGACAGGGCTGATTCACCCCTCCACTTT. The V call is TRBV20-1, the J call TRBJ1-6; TRBD1 aligns across 7 bases. J was trimmed by 8 bases and V by 2 bases; bases with no gene match: 6. The CDR3 length is 14 residues. CDR1 DFQATT and CDR2 SNEGSKA come from the germline V gene (reference sequence).

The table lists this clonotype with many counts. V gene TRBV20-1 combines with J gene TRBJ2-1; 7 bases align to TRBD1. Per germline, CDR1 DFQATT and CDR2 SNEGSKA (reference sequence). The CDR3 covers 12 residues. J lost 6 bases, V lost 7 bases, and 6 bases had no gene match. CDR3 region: CSVRDSANEQFF. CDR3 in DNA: TGCAGTGTCAGGGACAGTGCCAATGAGCAGTTCTTC.

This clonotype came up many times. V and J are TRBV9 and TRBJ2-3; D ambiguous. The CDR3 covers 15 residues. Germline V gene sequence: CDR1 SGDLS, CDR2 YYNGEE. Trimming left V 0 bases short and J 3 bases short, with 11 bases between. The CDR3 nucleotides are TGTGCCAGCAGCGTAGTGGCGGTACGGACAGATACGCAGTATTTT. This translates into CASSVVAVRTDTQYF.

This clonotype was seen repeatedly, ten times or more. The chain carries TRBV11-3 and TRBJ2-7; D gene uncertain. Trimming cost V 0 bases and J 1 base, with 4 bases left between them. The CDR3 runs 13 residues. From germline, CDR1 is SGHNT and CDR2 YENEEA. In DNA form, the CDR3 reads TGTGCCAGCAGCTTAGATGAGTCCTACGAGCAGTACTTC. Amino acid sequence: CASSLDESYEQYF.

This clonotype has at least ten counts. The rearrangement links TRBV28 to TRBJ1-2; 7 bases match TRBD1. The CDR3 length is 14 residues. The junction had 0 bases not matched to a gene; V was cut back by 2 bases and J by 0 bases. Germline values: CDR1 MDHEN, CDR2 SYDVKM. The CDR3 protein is CASSLGQANYGYTF. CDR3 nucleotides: TGTGCCAGCAGTTTAGGACAGGCTAACTATGGCTACACCTTC.

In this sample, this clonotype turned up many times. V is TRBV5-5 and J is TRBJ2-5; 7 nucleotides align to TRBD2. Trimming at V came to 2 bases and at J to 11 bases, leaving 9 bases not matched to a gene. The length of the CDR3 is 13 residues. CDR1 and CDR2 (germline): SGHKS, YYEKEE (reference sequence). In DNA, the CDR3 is TGTGCCAGCAGCTTTCAGGCTAGCGGTCTACAGTACTTC. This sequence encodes CASSFQASGLQYF.

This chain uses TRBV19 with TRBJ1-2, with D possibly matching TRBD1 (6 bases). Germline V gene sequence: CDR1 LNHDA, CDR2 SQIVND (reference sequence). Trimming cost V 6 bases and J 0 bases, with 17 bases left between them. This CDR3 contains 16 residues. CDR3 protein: CASSFNGEGANYGYTF. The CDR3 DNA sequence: TGTGCCAGTAGCTTCAATGGGGAGGGGGCTAACTATGGCTACACCTTC.

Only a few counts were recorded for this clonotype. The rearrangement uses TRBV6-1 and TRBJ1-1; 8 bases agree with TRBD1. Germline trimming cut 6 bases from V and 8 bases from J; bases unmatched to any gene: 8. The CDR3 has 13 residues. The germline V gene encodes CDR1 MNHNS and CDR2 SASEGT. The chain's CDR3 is CASRPGQALEAFF. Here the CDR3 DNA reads TGTGCCAGCAGACCGGGACAGGCCTTGGAAGCTTTCTTT.

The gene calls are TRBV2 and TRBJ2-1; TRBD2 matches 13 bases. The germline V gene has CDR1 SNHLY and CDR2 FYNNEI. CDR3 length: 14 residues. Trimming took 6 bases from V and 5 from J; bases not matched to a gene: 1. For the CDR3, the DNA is TGTGCCAGCAGGGGACTAGCGGGACACAATGAGCAGTTCTTC. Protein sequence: CASRGLAGHNEQFF.

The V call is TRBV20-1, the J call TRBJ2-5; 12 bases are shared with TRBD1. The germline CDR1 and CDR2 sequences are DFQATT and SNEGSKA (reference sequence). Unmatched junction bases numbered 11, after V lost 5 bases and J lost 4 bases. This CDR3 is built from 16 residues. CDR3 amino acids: CSASSSGTGGVETQYF. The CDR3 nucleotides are TGCAGTGCTTCTTCTTCCGGGACAGGGGGCGTAGAGACCCAGTACTTC.

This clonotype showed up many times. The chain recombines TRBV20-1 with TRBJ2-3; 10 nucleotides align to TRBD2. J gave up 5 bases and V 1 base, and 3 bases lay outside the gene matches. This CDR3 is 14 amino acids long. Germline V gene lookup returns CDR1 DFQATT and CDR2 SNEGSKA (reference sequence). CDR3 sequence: CSARVGTSVDTQYF. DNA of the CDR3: TGCAGTGCTAGAGTAGGGACTAGCGTAGATACGCAGTATTTT.

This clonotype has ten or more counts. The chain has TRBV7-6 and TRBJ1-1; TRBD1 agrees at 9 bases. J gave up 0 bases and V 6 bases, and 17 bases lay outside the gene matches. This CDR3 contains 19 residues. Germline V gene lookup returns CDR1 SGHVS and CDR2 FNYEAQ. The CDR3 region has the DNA TGTGCCAGCAGGTCCCGGCGTTACAGGGGGCTCAACATGAACACTGAAGCTTTCTTT. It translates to CASRSRRYRGLNMNTEAFF.

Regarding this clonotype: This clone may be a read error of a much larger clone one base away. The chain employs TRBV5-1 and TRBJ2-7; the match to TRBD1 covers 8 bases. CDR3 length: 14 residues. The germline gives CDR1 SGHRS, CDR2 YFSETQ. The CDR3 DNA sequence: TGCGCCGGCAGCTTGGGACAGGCGCCCTACGAGCAGTACTTC. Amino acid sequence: CAGSLGQAPYEQYF. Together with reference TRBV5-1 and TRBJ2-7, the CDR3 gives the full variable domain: KAGVTQTPRYLIKTRGQQVTLSCSPISGHRSVSWYQQTPGQGLQFLFEYFSETQRNKGNFPGRFSGRQFSNSRSEMNVSTLELGDSALYLCAGSLGQAPYEQYFGPGTRLTVT.

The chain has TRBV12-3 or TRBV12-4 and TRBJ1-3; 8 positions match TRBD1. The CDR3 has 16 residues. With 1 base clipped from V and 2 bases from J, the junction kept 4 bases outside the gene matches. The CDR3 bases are TGTGCCAGCAGTTTAGAGGCAGGGGGCACTGGAAACACCATATATTTT. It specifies CASSLEAGGTGNTIYF.

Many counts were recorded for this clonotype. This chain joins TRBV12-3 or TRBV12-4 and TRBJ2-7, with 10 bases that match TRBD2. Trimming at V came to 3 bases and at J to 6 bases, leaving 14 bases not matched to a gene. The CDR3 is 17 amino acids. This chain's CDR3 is CASSFGRPASGGSEQYF. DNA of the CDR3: TGTGCCAGCAGTTTCGGGAGGCCTGCTAGCGGGGGAAGCGAGCAGTACTTC.

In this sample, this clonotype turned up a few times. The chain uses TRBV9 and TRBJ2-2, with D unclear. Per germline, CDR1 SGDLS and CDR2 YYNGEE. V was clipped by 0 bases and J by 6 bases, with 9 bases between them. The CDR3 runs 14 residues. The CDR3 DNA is TGTGCCAGCAGCGTAGTGTTCTCGTCCGGGGAGCTGTTTTTT. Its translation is CASSVVFSSGELFF. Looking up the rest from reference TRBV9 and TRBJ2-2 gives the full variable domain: DSGVTQTPKHLITATGQRVTLRCSPRSGDLSVYWYQQSLDQGLQFLIQYYNGEERAKGNILERFSAQQFPDLHSELNLSSLELGDSALYFCASSVVFSSGELFFGEGSRLTVL.

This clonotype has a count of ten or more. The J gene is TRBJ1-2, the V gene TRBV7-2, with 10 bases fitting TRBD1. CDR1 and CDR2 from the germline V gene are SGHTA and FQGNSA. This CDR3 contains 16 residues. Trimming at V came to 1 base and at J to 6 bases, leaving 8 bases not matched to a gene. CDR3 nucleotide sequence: TGTGCCAGCAGCTTAGGAGGACCGGGACAGGGGAATGGCTACACCTTC. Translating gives CASSLGGPGQGNGYTF. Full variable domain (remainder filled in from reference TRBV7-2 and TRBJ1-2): GAGVSQSPSNKVTEKGKDVELRCDPISGHTALYWYRQSLGQGLEFLIYFQGNSAPDKSGLPSDRFSAERTGGSVSTLTIQRTQQEDSAVYLCASSLGGPGQGNGYTFGSGTRLTVV.

The CDR3 loop is CASSPIGREGPNEQFF. The CDR3 coding sequence is TGTGCCAGCTCACCAATAGGACGGGAGGGCCCGAATGAGCAGTTCTTC. The V gene is TRBV18, the J gene TRBJ2-1; TRBD2 matches 8 bases. Per the germline V gene, CDR1 is KGHSH and CDR2 is LQKENI. Losses at the gene ends were 2 bases for V and 7 bases for J; bases not matched to a gene: 10. The CDR3 is made up of 16 amino acids.

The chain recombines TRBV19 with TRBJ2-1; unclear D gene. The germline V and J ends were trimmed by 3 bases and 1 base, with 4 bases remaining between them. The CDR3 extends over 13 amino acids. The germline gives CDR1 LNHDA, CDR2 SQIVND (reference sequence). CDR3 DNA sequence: TGTGCCAGTAGTATGAATTCCTACAATGAGCAGTTCTTC. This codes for CASSMNSYNEQFF.

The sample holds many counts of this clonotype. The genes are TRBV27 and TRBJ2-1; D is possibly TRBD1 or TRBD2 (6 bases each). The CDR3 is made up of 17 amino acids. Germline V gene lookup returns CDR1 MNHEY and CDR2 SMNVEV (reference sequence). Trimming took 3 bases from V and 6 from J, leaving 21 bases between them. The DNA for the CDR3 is TGTGCCAGCAGTTTTCCATCACTCCGGGGGCTGGTCAATGAGCAGTTCTTC. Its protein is CASSFPSLRGLVNEQFF.

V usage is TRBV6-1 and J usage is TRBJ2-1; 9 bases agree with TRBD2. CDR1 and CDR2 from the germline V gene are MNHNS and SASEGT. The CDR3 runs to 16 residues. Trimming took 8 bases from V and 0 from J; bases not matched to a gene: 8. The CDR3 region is CASPRLAVSSYNEQFF. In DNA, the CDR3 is TGTGCCAGCCCCCGACTAGCGGTTAGCTCCTACAATGAGCAGTTCTTC.

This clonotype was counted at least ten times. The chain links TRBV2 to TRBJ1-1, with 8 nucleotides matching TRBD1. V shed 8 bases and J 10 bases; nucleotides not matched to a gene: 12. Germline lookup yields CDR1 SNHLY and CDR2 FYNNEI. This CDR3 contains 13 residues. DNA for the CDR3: TGTGCCAGCGGTGTGGACAGGGAGAAAGCAGCTTTCTTT. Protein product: CASGVDREKAAFF.

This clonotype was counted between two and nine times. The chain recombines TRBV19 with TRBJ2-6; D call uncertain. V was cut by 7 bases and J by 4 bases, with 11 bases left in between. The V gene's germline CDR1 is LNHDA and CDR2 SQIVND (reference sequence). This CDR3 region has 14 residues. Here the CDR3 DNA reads TGTGCCAGTACCTTCAGGCGCGGGGCCAACGTCCTGACTTTC. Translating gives CASTFRRGANVLTF.

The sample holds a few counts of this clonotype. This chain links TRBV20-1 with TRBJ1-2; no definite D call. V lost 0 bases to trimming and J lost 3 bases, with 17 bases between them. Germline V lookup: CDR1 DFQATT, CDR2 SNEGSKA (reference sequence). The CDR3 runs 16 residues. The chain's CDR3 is CSARERVGNPYYGYTF. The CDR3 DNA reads TGCAGTGCTAGAGAAAGGGTCGGCAATCCCTACTATGGCTACACCTTC.